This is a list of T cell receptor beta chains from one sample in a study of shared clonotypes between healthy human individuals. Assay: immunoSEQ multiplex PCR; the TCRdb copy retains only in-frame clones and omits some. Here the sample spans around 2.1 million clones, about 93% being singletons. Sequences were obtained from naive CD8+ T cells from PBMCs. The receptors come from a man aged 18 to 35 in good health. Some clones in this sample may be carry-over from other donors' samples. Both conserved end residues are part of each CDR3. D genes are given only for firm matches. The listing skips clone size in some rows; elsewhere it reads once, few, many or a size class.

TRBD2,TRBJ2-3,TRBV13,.,TGTGCCAGCAGCTCGGCGGGACTAGCGGGAACTAGCACAGATACGCAGTATTTT,CASSSAGLAGTSTDTQYF
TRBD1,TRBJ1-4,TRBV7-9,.,TGTGCCAGCAGCTTACCGAAGTCTGACAGGGAATTTAATGAAAAACTGTTTTTT,CASSLPKSDREFNEKLFF
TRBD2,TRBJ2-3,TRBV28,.,TGTGCCAGCAGTCTCCGCCAGCGGGAGCGAGCCACAGATACGCAGTATTTT,CASSLRQRERATDTQYF
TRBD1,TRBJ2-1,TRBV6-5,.,TGTGCCAGCAGTTCCACGACAGGGGGCAATGAGCAGTTCTTC,CASSSTTGGNEQFF
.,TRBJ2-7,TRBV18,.,TGTGCCAGCTCTAAGACAGGACCTAGCTCCTACGAGCAGTACTTC,CASSKTGPSSYEQYF
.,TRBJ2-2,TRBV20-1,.,TGCAGTGCTGTCCGCACCGGGGAGCTGTTTTTT,CSAVRTGELFF
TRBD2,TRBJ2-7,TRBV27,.,TGTGCCAGCAGTTTACAACTAGCGGGAACCTACGAGCAGTACTTC,CASSLQLAGTYEQYF
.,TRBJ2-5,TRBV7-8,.,TGTGCCAGCAGCTTAGTAGCAGAACAAGAGACCCAGTACTTC,CASSLVAEQETQYF
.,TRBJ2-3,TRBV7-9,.,TGTGCCAGCAGCCACACACGGACACTCACAGATACGCAGTATTTT,CASSHTRTLTDTQYF
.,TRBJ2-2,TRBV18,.,TGTGCCAGCTCACCAGGAGGGGGCACCGGGGAGCTGTTTTTT,CASSPGGGTGELFF
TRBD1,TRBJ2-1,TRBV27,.,TGTGCCAGCAGTTACGACAGGGGGGAGGTCAATGAGCAGTTCTTC,CASSYDRGEVNEQFF
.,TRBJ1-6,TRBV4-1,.,TGCGCCAGCAGCCAAGATTTTAGAGGGGGTAATTCACCCCTCCACTTT,CASSQDFRGGNSPLHF
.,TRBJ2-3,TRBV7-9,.,TGTGCCAGCAGCTCCCTCTTCCTGGCAGATACGCAGTATTTT,CASSSLFLADTQYF
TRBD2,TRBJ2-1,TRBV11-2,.,TGTGCCAGCAGCTACGGGACTAGCGACCGGTTCTCCTACAATGAGCAGTTCTTC,CASSYGTSDRFSYNEQFF
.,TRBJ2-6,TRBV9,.,TGTGCCAGCAGCGCCTCAGCCCGAAGTATATCTGGGGCCAACGTCCTGACTTTC,CASSASARSISGANVLTF
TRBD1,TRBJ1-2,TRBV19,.,TGTGCCAGTAGACCGGGACAGGGTCAAGGGTACACCTTC,CASRPGQGQGYTF
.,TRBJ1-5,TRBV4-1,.,TGCGCCAGCAGCCACCGACAAGATCAGCCCCAGCATTTT,CASSHRQDQPQHF
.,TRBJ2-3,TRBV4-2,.,TGTGCCAGCAGCCAATTTGCTCTCAAGGCACCAGGCACAGATACGCAGTATTTT,CASSQFALKAPGTDTQYF
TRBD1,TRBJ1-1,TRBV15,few,TGTGCCACCAGCACAAGACAGGGGGCGTCGCCTCATGAAGCTTTCTTT,CATSTRQGASPHEAFF
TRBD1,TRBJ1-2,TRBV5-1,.,TGCGCCAGCGGAAGTGGGACAGGAGATCTGCTGAGCTATGGCTACACCTTC,CASGSGTGDLLSYGYTF
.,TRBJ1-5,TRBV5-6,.,TGTGCCAGCAGTCCGGGTGTAGGGATGCAGCCCCAGCATTTT,CASSPGVGMQPQHF
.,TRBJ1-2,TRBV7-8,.,TGTGCCAGCAGCTTAGCAAATCGGCGGGGCGGCGGGGGCTATGGCTACACCTTC,CASSLANRRGGGGYGYTF
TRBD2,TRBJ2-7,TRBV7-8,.,TGTGCCAGCAGCACGACTAGCGACTACGAGCAGTACTTC,CASSTTSDYEQYF
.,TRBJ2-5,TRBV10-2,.,TGCGCCAGCACCCCGATGAGGAGAGAGACCCAGTACTTC,CASTPMRRETQYF
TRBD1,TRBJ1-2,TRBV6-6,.,TGTGCCAGCAGTTACCCGGGGACAGGGAGAGGCTACACCTTC,CASSYPGTGRGYTF
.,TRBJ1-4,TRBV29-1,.,TGCAGCGGGCGGGCAGAAGAAAAACTGTTTTTT,CSGRAEEKLFF
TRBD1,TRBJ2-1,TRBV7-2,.,TGTGCCAGCAGCTCAGGCCTCCTGAGACAGGGGTTTGATGAGCAGTTCTTC,CASSSGLLRQGFDEQFF
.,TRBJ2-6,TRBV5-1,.,TGCGCCAGCTGCCACAGCCCTGGGGCCAACGTCCTGACTTTC,CASCHSPGANVLTF
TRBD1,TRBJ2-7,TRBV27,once,TGTGCCAGCAGTATCCGGACAGGGACGCTCTACGAGCAGTACTTC,CASSIRTGTLYEQYF
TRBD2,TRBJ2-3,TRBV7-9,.,TGTGCCAGCAGCCCTCGGACTAGCCGGGGGATGGATACGCAGTATTTT,CASSPRTSRGMDTQYF
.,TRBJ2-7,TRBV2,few,TGTGCCAGCAGTGATGGTGGAGCCGAGCAGTACTTC,CASSDGGAEQYF
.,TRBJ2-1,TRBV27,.,TGTGCCAGCAGTTTATTAGGGGTTTCGGGTGAGCAGTTCTTC,CASSLLGVSGEQFF
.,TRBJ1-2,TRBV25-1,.,TGTGCCAGCCAAAAAATGCCGGGACATAGCTACACCTTC,CASQKMPGHSYTF
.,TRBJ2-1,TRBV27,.,TGTGCCAGCAGCCCGACCCCTTACAATGAGCAGTTCTTC,CASSPTPYNEQFF
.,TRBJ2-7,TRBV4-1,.,TGCGCCAGCAGCCAAGGTGTCAACCCTGCCTACGAGCAGTACTTC,CASSQGVNPAYEQYF
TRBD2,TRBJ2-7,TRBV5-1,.,TGCGCCAGCAGCCAGCTGGGACTAGCGTTACCCTACGAGCAGTACTTC,CASSQLGLALPYEQYF
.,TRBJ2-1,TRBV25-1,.,TGTGCCACCCTTCTCCGGGGAAATGAGCAGTTCTTC,CATLLRGNEQFF
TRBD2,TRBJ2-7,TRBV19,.,TGTGCCAGTAGTTTCCGAATAGCGGGAGGGATTTACGAGCAGTACTTC,CASSFRIAGGIYEQYF
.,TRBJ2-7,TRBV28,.,TGTGCCAGCAGTTTAAAGGGCTTCGGGGACGAGCAGTACTTC,CASSLKGFGDEQYF
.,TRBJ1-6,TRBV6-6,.,TGTGCCAGCAGTCATGGGACCCAGGACCAATCACCCCTCCACTTT,CASSHGTQDQSPLHF
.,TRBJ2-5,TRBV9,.,TGTGCCAGCACCAGTGGAGGCGGGGTCCAAGAGACCCAGTACTTC,CASTSGGGVQETQYF
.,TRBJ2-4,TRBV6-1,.,TGTGCCAGCATGTGGCACCTACGGGACATTCAGTACTTC,CASMWHLRDIQYF
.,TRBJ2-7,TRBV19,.,TGTGCCAGTAGCCACGGACAGAGCCCTTCCTACGAGCAGTACTTC,CASSHGQSPSYEQYF
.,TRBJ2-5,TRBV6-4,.,TGTGCCAGCAGTCCTGTGACATTTCAAGAGACCCAGTACTTC,CASSPVTFQETQYF
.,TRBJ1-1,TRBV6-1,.,TGTGCCAGCAGTGAGAACCTGGGGGGCACTGAAGCTTTCTTT,CASSENLGGTEAFF
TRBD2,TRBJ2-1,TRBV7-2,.,TGTGCCAGCAGCTTAGTGGGGAGGGGCTCCTACAATGAGCAGTTCTTC,CASSLVGRGSYNEQFF
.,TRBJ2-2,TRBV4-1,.,TGCGCCAGCAGCGCGCCGGTGGCCGGGGAGCTGTTTTTT,CASSAPVAGELFF
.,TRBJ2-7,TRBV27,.,TGTGCCAGCAGTCCCTACGGGAGCTCCTACGAGCAGTACTTC,CASSPYGSSYEQYF
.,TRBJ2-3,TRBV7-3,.,TGTGCCAGCAGCTCTCGGGCCCTCTTCACAGATACGCAGTATTTT,CASSSRALFTDTQYF
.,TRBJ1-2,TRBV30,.,TGTGCCTGGACCGCCGGACTGATGTCTAACTATGGCTACACCTTC,CAWTAGLMSNYGYTF
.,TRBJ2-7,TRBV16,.,TGTGCCAGCAGCCAATCCCGCGGGCAGCCTTACTTC,CASSQSRGQPYF
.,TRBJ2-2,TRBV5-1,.,TGCGCCAGCAGCTTTACAGGGTCCGGGGAGCTGTTTTTT,CASSFTGSGELFF
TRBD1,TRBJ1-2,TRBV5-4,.,TGTGCCAGCAGCTCACCAGGGGGCCGGGGAAATGGCTACACCTTC,CASSSPGGRGNGYTF
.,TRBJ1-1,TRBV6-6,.,TGTGCCAGCAGTTGGCAGGAGCCTGAAGCTTTCTTT,CASSWQEPEAFF